The 21 T cell receptor beta chains below all came from one sample that was sequenced in a study of blood T cell repertoires in COVID-19. Profiling relied on immunoSEQ multiplex PCR, and the TCRdb table lists in-frame clones only, not all of them. The sample lists hundreds of thousands of clones, 80% to 90% seen once, with less than 3.5% in the top ten. Sample: peripheral blood. All receptors derive from a young woman with COVID-19, enrolled during active disease.

The rearrangement links TRBV28 to TRBJ2-5; 7 nucleotides agree with TRBD1. The CDR3 runs 17 residues. Germline assignment: CDR1 MDHEN and CDR2 SYDVKM. The trim removed 3 bases at V and 2 bases at J, leaving 12 bases unmatched. CDR3 nucleotides: TGTGCCAGCAGTTTCTACGACAGGGAGCTAGGACAAGAGACCCAGTACTTC. Translation: CASSFYDRELGQETQYF.

V usage is TRBV5-4 and J usage is TRBJ1-1, with D maybe TRBD1 (6 bases). CDR1 SGHNT and CDR2 YYREEE come from the germline V gene (reference sequence). The CDR3 length is 15 residues. V lost 2 bases, J lost 1 base, and 12 bases lay in between. In DNA form, the CDR3 reads TGTGCCAGCAGCTTCCGCGCGACAGGGAACACTGAAGCTTTCTTT. Protein sequence: CASSFRATGNTEAFF.

This rearrangement joins TRBV5-1 to TRBJ1-5, with TRBD1 matching 7 bases. The CDR3 consists of 15 residues. V dropped 0 bases and J dropped 6; count of bases not matched to a gene: 6. The germline V gene has CDR1 SGHRS and CDR2 YFSETQ. Here the CDR3 DNA reads TGCGCCAGCAGCTTGGGACAGGGAGTCGCTCAGCCCCAGCATTTT. Amino acids: CASSLGQGVAQPQHF.

This chain links TRBV2 with TRBJ2-7, with 7 bases aligning to TRBD2. The CDR3 runs to 13 residues. Trimming cost V 4 bases and J 5 bases; bases outside gene matches: 5. From germline, CDR1 is SNHLY and CDR2 FYNNEI. Here the CDR3 DNA reads TGTGCCAGCAGTGTCAGGACTAGTAACGAGCAGTACTTC. It is translated as CASSVRTSNEQYF.

V and J are TRBV7-9 and TRBJ2-2, with a possible D match to TRBD1 (5 bases). Germline V lookup: CDR1 SEHNR, CDR2 FQNEAQ (reference sequence). The V and J ends lost 0 bases and 1 base respectively, with 9 bases between them. The CDR3 is 16 residues long. The DNA of the CDR3 is TGTGCCAGCAGCTTAGCTCAGGGAATGAACACCGGGGAGCTGTTTTTT. Residues: CASSLAQGMNTGELFF.

The chain joins TRBV5-1 to TRBJ2-3; D unclear. The length of the CDR3 is 16 residues. Between the trimmed V and J ends, which lost 0 bases and 0 bases, there was a span of 11 bases. Germline CDR1 SGHRS, CDR2 YFSETQ. The CDR3 nucleotides read TGCGCCAGCAGCTTGGGTAGCTTCGCTAGCACAGATACGCAGTATTTT. It translates to CASSLGSFASTDTQYF. Based on the CDR3 plus reference TRBV5-1 and TRBJ2-3, the full variable domain is KAGVTQTPRYLIKTRGQQVTLSCSPISGHRSVSWYQQTPGQGLQFLFEYFSETQRNKGNFPGRFSGRQFSNSRSEMNVSTLELGDSALYLCASSLGSFASTDTQYFGPGTRLTVL.

The V gene is TRBV28, the J gene TRBJ2-1; 9 bases agree with TRBD1. The CDR3 sequence is 16 residues long. Germline V CDR1 and CDR2: MDHEN, SYDVKM. V lost 5 bases to trimming and J lost 7 bases; unmatched junction nucleotides: 12. The CDR3 here is CASSPPPGQGLNEQFF. The CDR3 nucleotides read TGTGCCAGCAGTCCACCACCGGGACAGGGACTAAATGAGCAGTTCTTC.

The chain carries TRBV24-1 and TRBJ2-6, with TRBD1 matching over 7 bases. V was clipped by 9 bases and J by 0 bases; unmatched bases: 16. Germline-derived CDR1 and CDR2 are KGHDR and SFDVKD. The CDR3 has 19 residues. Written as DNA, the CDR3 is TGTGCCACCCTCAGTGGGTGCGGACAGGCGACCTCTGGGGCCAACGTCCTGACTTTC. Its translation: CATLSGCGQATSGANVLTF.

The chain is built from TRBV11-3 and TRBJ2-1; the match to TRBD1 covers 7 bases. The CDR3 is made up of 14 amino acids. Per germline, CDR1 SGHNT and CDR2 YENEEA. With 5 bases clipped from V and 5 bases from J, the junction kept 6 bases outside the gene matches. CDR3 in amino acids: CASSRPGTDNEQFF. The CDR3 region has the DNA TGTGCCAGCAGCCGCCCGGGGACAGACAATGAGCAGTTCTTC.

The chain employs TRBV28 and TRBJ2-2, with a weak D call TRBD1 (6 bases). CDR1 and CDR2 from the germline V gene are MDHEN and SYDVKM. This CDR3 contains 15 residues. The V gene lost 5 bases and the J gene lost 8 bases, with 18 bases spanning the gap. CDR3 residues: CASSPPGHPTGELFF. The CDR3 nucleotides read TGTGCCAGCAGTCCTCCGGGACATCCAACGGGGGAGCTGTTTTTT. Combining the CDR3 with reference TRBV28 and TRBJ2-2 gives the whole variable domain DVKVTQSSRYLVKRTGEKVFLECVQDMDHENMFWYRQDPGLGLRLIYFSYDVKMKEKGDIPEGYSVSREKKERFSLILESASTNQTSMYLCASSPPGHPTGELFFGEGSRLTVL.

This chain connects TRBV6-5 to TRBJ1-2; D is unclear. V was cut by 0 bases and J by 8 bases, with 13 bases left in between. Germline CDR1 MNHEY, CDR2 SVGAGI. This CDR3 region has 14 residues. CDR3 in amino acids: CASSYSGRHGGYTF. Written as DNA, the CDR3 is TGTGCCAGCAGTTACTCAGGGAGGCATGGAGGCTACACCTTC.

This chain joins TRBV18 and TRBJ1-1; TRBD1 is a possible D gene (6 bases). The CDR3 covers 15 residues. The germline V and J ends were trimmed by 7 bases and 5 bases, with 20 bases remaining between them. Looked up from germline, CDR1 is KGHSH and CDR2 is LQKENI. This CDR3 reads CASFRDIGLRTEAFF. Here the CDR3 DNA reads TGTGCCAGCTTTCGGGACATCGGGTTGAGGACTGAAGCTTTCTTT.

This clone was recorded once. V usage is TRBV5-1 and J usage is TRBJ1-1, with D maybe TRBD1 (5 bases). The V end lost 3 bases, the J end lost 3 bases, and 9 bases lay between the germline ends. The CDR3 totals 13 residues. In germline, CDR1 is SGHRS, CDR2 YFSETQ. This chain's CDR3 is CASSYGGDTEAFF. In DNA form, the CDR3 reads TGCGCCAGCAGCTATGGGGGGGACACTGAAGCTTTCTTT.

Here the CDR3 DNA reads TGTGCCAGCAGCGTCACGACTAGCGGGAGTTACAATGAGCAGTTCTTC. Translated: CASSVTTSGSYNEQFF. The chain has TRBV9 and TRBJ2-1; 12 positions agree with TRBD2. The CDR3 spans 16 residues. Germline loops: CDR1 SGDLS, CDR2 YYNGEE. Trimming at V came to 2 bases and at J to 4 bases, leaving 4 bases not matched to a gene. Drawing the rest from reference TRBV9 and TRBJ2-1, the complete variable domain is DSGVTQTPKHLITATGQRVTLRCSPRSGDLSVYWYQQSLDQGLQFLIQYYNGEERAKGNILERFSAQQFPDLHSELNLSSLELGDSALYFCASSVTTSGSYNEQFFGPGTRLTVL.

The chain carries TRBV5-5 and TRBJ1-6, with 10 positions matching TRBD1. This CDR3 has 15 amino acids. V gave up 4 bases and J gave up 10 bases; unmatched junction bases: 8. The germline V gene has CDR1 SGHKS and CDR2 YYEKEE (reference sequence). CDR3 coding DNA: TGTGCCAGCAGCCTCGCCGGGACAGGGGTCTCACCCCTCCACTTT. Translation gives CASSLAGTGVSPLHF.

CDR3: CASSDRDRNTEAFF. CDR3 bases: TGTGCCAGCAGTGACCGGGACAGGAACACTGAAGCTTTCTTT. V and J are TRBV2 and TRBJ1-1; 7 bases fit TRBD1. CDR1 is SNHLY and CDR2 is FYNNEI in the germline V gene. The trim removed 3 bases at V and 1 base at J, leaving 2 bases unmatched. The CDR3 has 14 amino acids.

This chain links TRBV11-2 with TRBJ2-7, with D unclear. V gave up 0 bases and J gave up 7 bases, with 16 bases separating them. There are 15 residues in the CDR3. Germline V gene lookup returns CDR1 SGHAT and CDR2 FQNNGV. CDR3 bases: TGTGCCAGCAGCTTAGAACGCGAGAGATGGTCAGAGCAGTACTTC. Encoded protein: CASSLERERWSEQYF.

The V call is TRBV2, the J call TRBJ1-2, with 7 bases aligning to TRBD1. V lost 7 bases, J lost 6 bases, and 8 bases stayed unmatched. The CDR3 is 13 residues long. Germline V gene sequence: CDR1 SNHLY, CDR2 FYNNEI. The CDR3 region has the DNA TGTGCCAGCACCGACGACAGGGTAGATGGCTACACCTTC. Its protein is CASTDDRVDGYTF.

V and J are TRBV6-6 and TRBJ2-5; unclear D gene. This CDR3 contains 13 residues. V was cut by 4 bases and J by 2 bases, with 8 bases left in between. Germline V gene data show CDR1 as MNHNY and CDR2 as SVGAGI (reference sequence). The CDR3 protein is CASSFNNQETQYF. In nucleotides, the CDR3 is TGTGCCAGCAGTTTCAACAATCAAGAGACCCAGTACTTC.

The chain links TRBV19 to TRBJ2-7; 9 nucleotides match TRBD1. This CDR3 contains 15 residues. Trimming took 2 bases from V and 6 from J; bases not matched to a gene: 8. Germline loops: CDR1 LNHDA, CDR2 SQIVND (reference sequence). Written as DNA, the CDR3 is TGTGCCAGTAGTATACGGGGGACAGGGTGGTCCGAGCAGTACTTC. Protein sequence: CASSIRGTGWSEQYF.

This chain joins TRBV4-3 and TRBJ2-1; maybe TRBD2 (5 bases). Germline V lookup: CDR1 LGHNA, CDR2 YSLEER. V was pared by 1 base and J by 9 bases, with 13 bases between. There are 14 residues in the CDR3. The CDR3 DNA is TGCGCCAGCAGCCAAGGTCGGCTAGCCGGTGAGCAGTTCTTC. Translation: CASSQGRLAGEQFF.